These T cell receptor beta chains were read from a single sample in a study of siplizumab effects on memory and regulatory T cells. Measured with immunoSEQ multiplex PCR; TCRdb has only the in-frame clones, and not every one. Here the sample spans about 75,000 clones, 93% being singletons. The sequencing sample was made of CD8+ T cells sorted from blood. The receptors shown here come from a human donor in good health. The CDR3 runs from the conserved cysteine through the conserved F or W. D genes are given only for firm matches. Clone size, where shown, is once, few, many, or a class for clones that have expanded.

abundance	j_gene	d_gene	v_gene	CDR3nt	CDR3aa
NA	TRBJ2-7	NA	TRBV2	TGTGCCAGCACGTCAGGGGACCACGAGCAGTACTTC	CASTSGDHEQYF
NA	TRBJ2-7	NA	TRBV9	TGTGCCAGCAGCGCCTCTGGCTCCTACGAGCAGTACTTC	CASSASGSYEQYF
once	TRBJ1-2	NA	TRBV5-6	TGTGCCAGCAGCGGGACGAGTGGCTACACCTTC	CASSGTSGYTF
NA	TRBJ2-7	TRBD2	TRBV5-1	TGCGCCAGCAGCTTTGATGGACTAGCGGGGTTATACGAGCAGTACTTC	CASSFDGLAGLYEQYF
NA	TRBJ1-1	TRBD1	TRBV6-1	TGTGCCAGCAGTGAGGGGACAGGGGGGACTGAAGCTTTCTTT	CASSEGTGGTEAFF
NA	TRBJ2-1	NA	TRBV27	TGTGCCAGCAGTTTCGGGGATGTGATGAATGAGCAGTTCTTC	CASSFGDVMNEQFF
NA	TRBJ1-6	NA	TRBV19	TGTGCCAGTAGTATAGACGATCCTGTGGGCCCTTATAATTCACCCCTCCACTTT	CASSIDDPVGPYNSPLHF
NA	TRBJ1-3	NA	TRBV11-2	TGTGCCAGCAGCCCAGACGCTGGAACAGCGGGGGGAAACACCATATATTTT	CASSPDAGTAGGNTIYF
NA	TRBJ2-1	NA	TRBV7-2	TGTGCCAGCAGCTTAATAGCGAATGAGCAGTTCTTC	CASSLIANEQFF
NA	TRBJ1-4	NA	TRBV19	TGTGCCAGTAGTATCTTTGGGGGGGATGAAAAACTGTTTTTT	CASSIFGGDEKLFF
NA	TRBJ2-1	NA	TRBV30	TGTGCCTGGAGTTTGGGACATAGTGAGCAGTTCTTC	CAWSLGHSEQFF
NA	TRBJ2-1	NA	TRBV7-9	TGTGCCAGCAGCCATAATCCTCCCCCGTTCTTC	CASSHNPPPFF
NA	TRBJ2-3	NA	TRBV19	TGTGCCAGCCTGGGGGGTCCAGATACGCAGTATTTT	CASLGGPDTQYF
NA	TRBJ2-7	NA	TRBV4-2	TGTGCCAGCAGCCAAGAATTGGCCTCTATTCCCTACGAGCAGTACTTC	CASSQELASIPYEQYF
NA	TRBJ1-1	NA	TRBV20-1	TGCAGTGTACGCAGGGGACCTGAAGCTTTCTTT	CSVRRGPEAFF
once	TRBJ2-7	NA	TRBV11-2	TGTGCCAGCAGCTGGGGGCAGGGCGGCGAGCAGTACTTC	CASSWGQGGEQYF
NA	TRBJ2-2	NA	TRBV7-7	TGTGCCAGCAGTTGGGCGCTAGGAACCGGGGAGCTGTTTTTT	CASSWALGTGELFF
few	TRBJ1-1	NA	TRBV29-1	TGCAGCGTTGAAGTCACGAACACTGAAGCTTTCTTT	CSVEVTNTEAFF
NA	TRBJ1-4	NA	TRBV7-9	TGTGCCAGCAGCTCTACGATGGAGGGAACAACTAATGAAAAACTGTTTTTT	CASSSTMEGTTNEKLFF
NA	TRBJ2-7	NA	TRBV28	TGTGCCAGCAGTTGGTCTAGGGAGCAGTACTTC	CASSWSREQYF
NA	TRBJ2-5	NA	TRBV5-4	TGTGCCAGCAGCCTATGGACGGAGGAAGAGACCCAGTACTTC	CASSLWTEEETQYF
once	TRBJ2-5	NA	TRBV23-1	TGCGCCAGCAGTCAATCGACGGGGCCTCGAGGAGAGACCCAGTACTTC	CASSQSTGPRGETQYF
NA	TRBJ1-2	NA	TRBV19	TGTGCCAGTAGTTCAGGGGCGGGTGGCTACACCTTC	CASSSGAGGYTF
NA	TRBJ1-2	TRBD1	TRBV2	TGTGCCAGCTGGATTCAAACAGGGGATGGCTACACCTTC	CASWIQTGDGYTF
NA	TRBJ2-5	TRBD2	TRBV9	TGTGCCAGCAGCGGTGGGGAGGGGGAGACCCAGTACTTC	CASSGGEGETQYF
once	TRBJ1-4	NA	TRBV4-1	TGCGCCAGCAGCCAAGATTCAGACGAACTGTTTTTT	CASSQDSDELFF
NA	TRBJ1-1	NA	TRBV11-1	TGTGCCAGCAGCTTAGGGGTCACTGAAGCTTTCTTT	CASSLGVTEAFF
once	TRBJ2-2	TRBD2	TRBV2	TGTGCCAGCAGTGTAGCGGGGGCCAACACCGGGGAGCTGTTTTTT	CASSVAGANTGELFF
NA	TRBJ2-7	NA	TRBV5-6	TGTGCCAGCAGCTCCGGCGAGGGGTTGGGAGAGCAGTACTTC	CASSSGEGLGEQYF
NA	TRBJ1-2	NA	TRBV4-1	TGCGCCAGCAGCCAATCAGTTAACTATGGCTACACCTTC	CASSQSVNYGYTF
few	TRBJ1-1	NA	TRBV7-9	TGTGCCAGCAGCTTCGGAACTGAAGCTTTCTTT	CASSFGTEAFF
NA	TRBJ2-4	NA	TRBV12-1	TGTGCCAGCAGCCCCGGGAGGGCCAAAAACATTCAGTACTTC	CASSPGRAKNIQYF
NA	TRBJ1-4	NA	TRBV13	TGTGCCAGCAGCCCATCTGGGTCAACTAATGAAAAACTGTTTTTT	CASSPSGSTNEKLFF
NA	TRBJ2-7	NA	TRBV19	TGTGCCAGTAGTATGGGGGTCTACGAGCAGTACTTC	CASSMGVYEQYF
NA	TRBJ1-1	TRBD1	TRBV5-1	TGCGCCAGCAGCTTAGAGGCCGGGACAGCGGAGGCTGAAGCTTTCTTT	CASSLEAGTAEAEAFF
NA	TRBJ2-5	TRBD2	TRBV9	TGTGCCAGCAGCGCCCCACTAGCGGGGGAGATAGAGACCCAGTACTTC	CASSAPLAGEIETQYF
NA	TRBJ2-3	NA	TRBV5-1	TGCGCCAGCAGCCACGGGGCTACGAATGTCCCAGATACGCAGTATTTT	CASSHGATNVPDTQYF
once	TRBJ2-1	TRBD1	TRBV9	TGTGCCAGCAGCGGAGGACAGGGTGCTTCGGATGAGCAGTTCTTC	CASSGGQGASDEQFF
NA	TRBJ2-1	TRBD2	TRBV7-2	TGTGCCAGCAGCCAGAGCCATAGCGGGGGGGCAGACAATGAGCAGTTCTTC	CASSQSHSGGADNEQFF
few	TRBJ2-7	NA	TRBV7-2	TGTGCCAGCAGCTTAGAGGACTCGAGGTCCTACGAGCAGTACTTC	CASSLEDSRSYEQYF
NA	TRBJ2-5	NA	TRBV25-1	TGTGCCAGCAGTGAATATCCCCTATTGGGTGACCAAGAGACCCAGTACTTC	CASSEYPLLGDQETQYF
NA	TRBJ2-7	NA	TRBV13	TGTGCCAGCAGCTACCGTCAAGGGTTACGGTCCTACGAGCAGTACTTC	CASSYRQGLRSYEQYF
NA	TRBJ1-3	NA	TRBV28	TGTGCCAGCAGTTTTGCAGGGGACGGAAACACCATATATTTT	CASSFAGDGNTIYF
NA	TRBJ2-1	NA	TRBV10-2	TGCGCCAGCAGTGAAGGGGGAGATGAGCAGTTCTTC	CASSEGGDEQFF
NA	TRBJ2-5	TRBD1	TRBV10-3	TGTGCCATCAGGAGGCCAGGGGGAGAGACCCAGTACTTC	CAIRRPGGETQYF
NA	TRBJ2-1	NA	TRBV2	TGTGCCAGCGGGACAGCGGGTTACAATGAGCAGTTCTTC	CASGTAGYNEQFF